This TCR beta chain derives from a study of T cells in Graves' hyperthyroidism and ophthalmopathy. Study information: Peripheral blood was secured at the point of initial diagnosis, before any treatment. General study results and limits: A median roughly six months before onset, the model predicted ophthalmopathy. Ophthalmopathy and stable hyperthyroidism were told apart by a 13 V-J model.

In germline, CDR1 is GTSNPN, CDR2 SVGIG (reference sequence). The CDR3 is 13 residues long. The germline V and J ends were trimmed by 0 bases and 6 bases, with 11 bases remaining between them. About this clonotype itself: Its antigen is still unknown.

PBMCs came from over 8.5 ml fresh peripheral blood. Amplification of TCR beta CDR3 regions used RNA as the template. First-round RT-PCR with HTBI primers amplified the TCR CDR3 region. TCRdb reprocessed the multiplex PCR reads via MiXCR and lists one record per CDR3 protein. The data show about 400,000 distinct CDR3 sequences, roughly 15% seen once. The source material was blood. This receptor was obtained from a woman in her fifties or sixties with Graves' ophthalmopathy. This chain connects TRBV30 to TRBJ1-1; D ambiguous. CDR3 nucleotide sequence: TGTGCCTGGAGTGTTGGTTTCAGTTCTGAAGCTTTCTTT. This sequence encodes CAWSVGFSSEAFF.